This T cell receptor beta chain emerged from a study of PD-L1 blockade in urothelial cancer. Study-level information: Starting in the mid-2010s, patients were given atezolizumab (1,200 mg intravenously every 3 weeks). Study results and limitations: Better survival was predicted by below-median pretreatment blood TCR clonality. By 3 weeks, tumor-associated blood clones had expanded more in durable-benefit patients.

This CDR3 comprises 15 residues. After removal of 4 bases from V and 3 bases from J, the junction contained 6 bases not matched to a gene. CDR1 and CDR2 from the germline V gene are SGHAT and FQNNGV. Noted time point: peripheral blood 6 weeks after treatment start. Turning to this clone: Its specificity is unknown.

Sequencing was performed with immunoSEQ multiplex PCR; in TCRdb, only in-frame clones are kept and a portion is missing. The repertoire holds more than 40,000 clones, with about 83% as singletons. The rearrangement links TRBV11-2 to TRBJ2-1, with 7 bases lining up with TRBD2. The TCR originated in a man in his fifties or sixties with urothelial cancer. The material was PBMCs, obtained around atezolizumab (anti-PD-L1) treatment. The CDR3 sequence: CASSSSTGGYNEQFF. The CDR3 coding sequence is TGTGCCAGCAGCTCTTCGACGGGGGGCTACAATGAGCAGTTCTTC.